What follows are 2 T cell receptor beta chains derived from one specimen sequenced in a study of vaccination effects on CD4 cells after COVID-19 (dated by TCRdb to about 2022). No antigens are known for them. Libraries were built with the immunoSEQ multiplex PCR assay. The immuneACCESS repertoire file appears here via TCRdb, limited to in-frame rearrangements. These files lack a portion of the clones; in checked studies, under half of the deficit traces to unresolved V genes, and the cause of the others is not known. This sample holds tens of thousands of clones; roughly 76% were observed only once. Under 3% of the sample goes to the ten largest clones. To identify antigen-specific CD4+ T cell clonotypes by their expansion, the ViraFEST assay first stimulated PBMC with viral peptide pools and then applied TCR sequencing. After more than nine days of culture, CD4+ T cells were isolated with the EasySep CD4+ T cell isolation kit.

The sequenced sample was CD4+ T cells from PBMCs cultured with HCoV-229E spike peptides, obtained before COVID-19 vaccination. In light of the paper, this sample's cell subset or site label describes: HCoV-229E spike overlapping peptide pool stimulation. The receptors come from a human donor who received a COVID-19 vaccine.

CDR3 sequence: CASIRDRGYGELFF. The CDR3 DNA sequence: TGTGCCAGCATTAGGGACAGGGGGTATGGGGAACTGTTTTTT. This chain uses TRBV2 with TRBJ1-4; TRBD1 agrees at 11 bases. This CDR3 is 14 amino acids long. Trimming at V came to 7 bases and at J to 12 bases, leaving 10 bases not matched to a gene. Germline assignment: CDR1 SNHLY and CDR2 FYNNEI. The full variable domain, in which reference TRBV2 and TRBJ1-4 provide the parts outside the CDR3, is EPEVTQTPSHQVTQMGQEVILRCVPISNHLYFYWYRQILGQKVEFLVSFYNNEISEKSEIFDDQFSVERPDGSNFTLKIRSTKLEDSAMYFCASIRDRGYGELFFGSGTQLSVL.

The genes are TRBV2 and TRBJ2-5, with 10 nucleotides matching TRBD2. From germline, CDR1 is SNHLY and CDR2 FYNNEI. Trimming cost V 7 bases and J 0 bases; bases outside gene matches: 8. The CDR3 contains 16 residues. The CDR3 DNA reads TGTGCCAGCAACCGATTTAGCGGGGGGTACCAAGAGACCCAGTACTTC. It yields the protein CASNRFSGGYQETQYF.